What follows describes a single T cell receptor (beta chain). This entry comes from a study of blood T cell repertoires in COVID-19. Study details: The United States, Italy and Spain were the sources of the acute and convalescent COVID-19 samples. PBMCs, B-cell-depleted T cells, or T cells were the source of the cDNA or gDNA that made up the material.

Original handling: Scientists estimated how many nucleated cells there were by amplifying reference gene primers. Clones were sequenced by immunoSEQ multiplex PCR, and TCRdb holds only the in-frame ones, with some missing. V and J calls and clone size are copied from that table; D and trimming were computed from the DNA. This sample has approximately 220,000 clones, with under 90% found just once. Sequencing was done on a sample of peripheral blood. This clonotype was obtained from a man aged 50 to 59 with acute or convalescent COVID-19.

The CDR3 nucleotides are TGTGCCTGTACAGGTAGCCTCACTGAAGCTTTCTTT. Amino acid sequence: CACTGSLTEAFF. This chain uses TRBV30 with TRBJ1-1; possible D gene TRBD1, 5 bases. Germline V gene lookup returns CDR1 GTSNPN and CDR2 SVGIG (reference sequence). Trimming cost V 6 bases and J 4 bases, with 12 bases left between them. The CDR3 spans 12 residues.